The 13 T cell receptor beta chains reported below all come from one sample, sequenced in a study of blood T cells in healthy people across ages. With a J-beta primer mix and a sample-barcoded 5' primer, a second PCR ran roughly 7 to 11 cycles. TCRdb used MiXCR to reprocess the 5' RACE reads, holding one entry per CDR3 protein. The sample contains about 730,000 distinct CDR3 sequences, approximately 43% of which appear only once. The sample was blood. The receptors stem from a woman in her sixties or seventies in good health.

Of note for this clonotype: Germline and junction disagree at one end, which may indicate a read error. The V call is TRBV7-9, the J call TRBJ1-2; perhaps TRBD1 as D (5 bases). CDR3 length: 15 residues. Germline CDR1 reads SEHNR; CDR2 reads FQNEAQ (reference sequence). The CDR3 nucleotides read TGTGTCAGCAGCTTAGGTCAGGGATCTAACTATGGTTACACCTTC. Residues: CVSSLGQGSNYGYTF.

The chain links TRBV20-1 to TRBJ2-5, with D possibly TRBD1 on 6 matching bases. Germline assignment: CDR1 DFQATT and CDR2 SNEGSKA (reference sequence). This CDR3 region has 13 residues. Trimming pared 6 bases from V and 2 bases from J, leaving 13 bases between. The CDR3 sequence is CSAPDRRQETQYF. CDR3 bases: TGCAGTGCGCCCGACAGGCGACAAGAGACCCAGTACTTC.

This clonotype was seen more than once but under ten times. The V call is TRBV15, the J call TRBJ2-5; D might be TRBD2 (6 bases). The CDR3 spans 16 residues. Trimming took off 4 bases at V and 4 bases at J, with 19 bases between the two ends. In germline, CDR1 is LNHNV, CDR2 YYDKDF (reference sequence). The CDR3 loop reads CATSTQRLGFRETQYF. The CDR3 coding sequence is TGTGCCACCAGCACCCAACGACTAGGCTTCCGAGAGACCCAGTACTTC.

This clonotype was detected ten times or more. The chain recombines TRBV7-9 with TRBJ2-1; 11 bases are a match to TRBD2. V was pared by 4 bases and J by 0 bases, with 5 bases of the junction left unmatched. The length of the CDR3 is 17 residues. Germline CDR1 is SEHNR and CDR2 is FQNEAQ (reference sequence). The CDR3 bases are TGTGCCAGCAGCTCACTAGCGGGGGCGCGCTCCTACAATGAGCAGTTCTTC. Protein: CASSSLAGARSYNEQFF.

CDR3 sequence (DNA): TGTGCCAGCAGTTTAGCGCGTCGGGCCCCCGGGGGCACAGATACGGAATATTTT. As protein: CASSLARRAPGGTDTEYF. This rearrangement joins TRBV12-3 or TRBV12-4 to TRBJ2-3; either TRBD1 or TRBD2 may supply D (6 bases each). This CDR3 is 18 amino acids long. The V gene lost 0 bases and the J gene lost 15 bases, with 31 bases spanning the gap.

This clonotype was recorded a few times. This chain links TRBV6-2 or TRBV6-3 with TRBJ2-1, with 7 bases that match TRBD1. V gave up 5 bases and J gave up 5 bases; unmatched junction bases: 6. Per germline, CDR1 MNHEY and CDR2 SVGEGT. The CDR3 extends over 14 amino acids. As DNA, the CDR3 is TGTGCCAGCAGTAGGGACAGTCTTAACAATGAGCAGTTCTTC. Protein sequence: CASSRDSLNNEQFF.

The chain has TRBV2 and TRBJ2-3, with D uncertain. Germline V gives CDR1 SNHLY, CDR2 FYNNEI. The CDR3 has 15 residues. Trimming shortened V by 6 bases and J by 0 bases, and 13 bases separated the two germline ends. Here the CDR3 DNA reads TGTGCCAGCAGACAGTCTTCGGCGAGCACAGATACGCAGTATTTT. Its protein is CASRQSSASTDTQYF.

This rearrangement joins TRBV28 to TRBJ2-5; D gene unclear. Gene TRBJ2-1 matches the end of the DNA better, so the J call may be wrong. The CDR3 has 12 residues. The germline V gene encodes CDR1 MDHEN and CDR2 SYDVKM. CDR3 sequence: CASSWAEETQFF. The DNA for the CDR3 is TGTGCCAGCAGTTGGGCAGAAGAGACCCAGTTCTTC.

This sequence joins TRBV7-9 and TRBJ2-3; D is unclear. This CDR3 comprises 16 residues. From germline, CDR1 is SEHNR and CDR2 FQNEAQ (reference sequence). Deletions cut 1 base from V and 0 bases from J, with 11 bases between. The CDR3 region has the DNA TGTGCCAGCAGCTTAGGGGCTCAGGCTAGCACAGATACGCAGTATTTT. Amino acid sequence: CASSLGAQASTDTQYF.

V usage is TRBV29-1 and J usage is TRBJ1-1, with D possibly being TRBD1 (6 bases). Deletions cut 6 bases from V and 1 base from J, with 12 bases between. CDR1 and CDR2 from the germline V gene are SQVTM and ANQGSEA. The CDR3 runs to 13 residues. The CDR3 spells CSVQEGGNTEAFF. CDR3 DNA: TGCAGCGTACAGGAGGGGGGGAACACTGAAGCTTTCTTT.

This clonotype was seen a few times. The chain has TRBV6-1 and TRBJ2-1, with D possibly matching TRBD2 (6 bases). V gave up 2 bases and J gave up 3 bases, with 11 bases separating them. The germline CDR1 and CDR2 sequences are MNHNS and SASEGT. This CDR3 contains 15 residues. For the CDR3, the DNA is TGTGCCAGCAGTGAATTCGGGGGTGGCTACAATGAGCAGTTCTTC. As protein: CASSEFGGGYNEQFF.

This chain joins TRBV27 and TRBJ1-2; weak D call: TRBD1 (5 bases). Germline V lookup: CDR1 MNHEY, CDR2 SMNVEV (reference sequence). Trimming stripped 6 bases from V and 3 bases from J, with 11 bases between. The length of the CDR3 is 13 residues. The CDR3 loop is CASRGQGHYGYTF. The CDR3 bases are TGTGCCAGCAGGGGGCAGGGTCACTATGGCTACACCTTC.

The chain carries TRBV4-1 and TRBJ2-5; weak D call: TRBD1 (5 bases). The V end was cut by 6 bases, the J end by 1 base, with 21 bases between. Germline CDR1 is MGHRA and CDR2 is YSYEKL. CDR3 length equals 17 residues. The CDR3 DNA is TGCGCCAGCAGTCCCGGAGTAAGAAGACAGTCCCAAGAGACCCAGTACTTC. It is translated as CASSPGVRRQSQETQYF.